The sample holds one count of the clone carrying this T cell receptor (beta chain). This may stem from a read error, because a much larger clone lies one nucleotide away. For each sample, template was around 600 ng of bulk tumor genomic DNA. The authors collected several far-apart biopsies from each primary tumor during surgery. Newly diagnosed with untreated non-small cell lung cancer, the patients underwent curative surgery. CDR3 length equals 14 residues. Germline CDR1 and CDR2: SGHTS and YDEGEE. The data were taken from a study of immune heterogeneity within non-small cell lung tumors. Study-level background: Histology included a few squamous cell carcinomas, over 8 non-squamous carcinomas and 1 unspecified tumor.

The TCR beta CDR3 region was amplified by multiplex PCR employing 32 V and 13 J primers. TCRdb re-analysed the multiplex PCR reads in MiXCR, keeping a single row per CDR3 protein. The table records 22,000 or so distinct CDR3 sequences, 27% of them present only once. This chain uses TRBV5-8 with TRBJ1-6; 12 nucleotides agree with TRBD1. This TCR was sampled from a man aged 40-49 years with non-small cell lung cancer. Sequencing was carried out using lung tumor tissue. Here the CDR3 reads CASSGTGGLSPLNF. The CDR3 region has the DNA TGTGCCAGCAGCGGGACAGGGGGCCTTTCACCCCTCAACTTT.